This TCR beta chain was retrieved from a study of HIV-infected patients and healthy controls (dated by TCRdb to the mid-2010s). V and J lose 3 bases and 8 bases, and a span of 0 bases separates them. The CDR3 measures 10 amino acids from cysteine to phenylalanine. Only the CDR3 DNA stays, 30 bases, in frame from base 1. According to the germline V gene, CDR1 reads KGHDR and CDR2 reads SFDVKD. Library preparation used 5' RACE. Sequencer: Illumina MiSeq. Using fastp at Q25 and MiXCR, TCRdb reprocessed the public reads and kept productive beta chains. For every CDR3 protein sequence, its rows merge into one entry that carries the most common genes and DNA. In all, the sample holds fewer than 20,000 distinct CDR3 sequences, and approximately 18% of those were seen once. The leading ten clones occupy approximately 31% of the sample. At least ten counts were recorded for this clonotype. The antigen it recognizes is unknown. Per-base qualities were not stored, and no clone one base away is much larger.

This clonotype was obtained from a human donor in good health. The sequence joins TRBV24-1 to TRBJ2-2, with the D gene not clear enough to name. Sequences were obtained from CD8+ T cells from blood. CDR3 reads: CATSDGELFF. The DNA sequence is given as TGTGCCACCAGTGATGGGGAGCTGTTTTTT.